This T cell receptor (beta chain) was captured by sequencing in a study of PD-L1 blockade in urothelial cancer (dated by TCRdb to between 2016 and 2019). Background on the whole study: All patients started therapy around 2014 and received atezolizumab 1,200 mg intravenously every 3 weeks. Blood samples gave a median of around 130,000 T cells and tens of thousands of unique TCRs, with a median clonality of 0.080. In the same patients, pretreatment tumors underwent whole exome sequencing and RNA sequencing in addition to TCR sequencing. About 10 patients reached durable clinical benefit, while about 19 patients did not. Patients had an ECOG performance status of 0 or 1 and had received between 0 and 3 prior chemotherapy regimens. Progression-free survival longer than 6 months counted as durable clinical benefit, and TCR features were additionally tested against both progression-free and overall survival. Blood samples were analyzed 3 weeks after the start of treatment (second dose) and 6 weeks after the start of treatment. An exploratory multi-omic analysis was conducted of the somatic, immune and clinical correlates of response to PD-L1 blockade with atezolizumab in urothelial cancer. About nine tenths of the roughly 29 patients were males with bladder-origin urothelial cancer, and about 65% of the 29 reported a prior smoking history. TCR sequencing covered pretreatment tumor samples and matched, serially collected peripheral blood taken before and after atezolizumab treatment. Pretreatment blood TCR-seq was available for nearly 30 patients, at least one posttreatment blood collection was obtained for some 25 patients, and tumor TCR-seq was available for some 25 patients. Findings and caveats that apply to the study as a whole: A pretreatment peripheral blood TCR clonality below the median was linked to improved progression-free and overall survival. Because the sample size was small (n ≈ 27) and many of the analyses were exploratory, the results are meant to be hypothesis-generating. Among patients with durable benefit, tumor-associated TCR clones showed greater expansion in peripheral blood 3 weeks after treatment started (n ≈ 20, p = 0.022).

Its CDR3 holds 16 amino acids, cysteine through phenylalanine. CDR3 DNA is the only sequence kept; it has 48 bases, read in frame from the first base. Taken from the germline V gene, the CDR1 and CDR2 loops are SGHDN and FVKESK. The junction shows trimming of 1 base on V and 3 bases on J, and the gene matches do not reach 6 bases of it. The meaning of the sample's time point label: pretreatment peripheral blood. The cohort comprised more than 25 patients with locally advanced or metastatic urothelial carcinoma treated at Memorial Sloan Kettering on a trial protocol. Peripheral blood mononuclear cells were collected pretreatment and during treatment, with between 1 and 8 total time points obtained per patient. The Qiagen DNeasy Blood extraction kit was used to purify genomic DNA from total PBMCs and tumor samples. Collected pretreatment and during treatment, PBMCs were isolated and stored as previously described.

Points on this clone: Its target antigen remains unknown. No clone much larger than this one lies a single base away; base qualities are absent.

To estimate absolute template abundance from read counts, synthetic TCR analog templates were spiked into each PCR. The immunoSEQ assay used bias-controlled V and J gene primers to amplify TCRbeta CDR3 regions from genomic DNA. Sequencing of rearranged TCRbeta segments was performed at approximately 20X coverage. The original methods were these. Sequencing errors were corrected by clustering, and CDR3s were annotated against IMGT so that V, D and J genes could be assigned. Downstream analyses used only productive TCRbeta rearrangements and left out out-of-frame or stop-codon sequences. Clonality was computed as one minus Shannon entropy normalized by the log of the number of unique productive sequences. Fisher's exact test with Benjamini-Hochberg correction, using a cutoff of adjusted p below 0.01, was how clones that differed between time points or between blood and tumor were identified. TCRdb provides this immuneACCESS table in a form limited to in-frame rearrangements. Some clones are lacking; in checked studies, under half of them reflect an unresolved V gene, and why the rest are absent is not known. Clonal size and the V and J genes are those of that table, whereas D and trimming came from the DNA. The sample table holds about 52,000 clones, of which around four fifths were seen once. The top ten constitute 1% to 1.5% of the sample.

This clonotype originated in a man in his fifties with urothelial cancer. The chain is made from TRBV14 and TRBJ2-1; 7 junctional bases match TRBD2. Here the sequenced sample was PBMCs, taken around atezolizumab (anti-PD-L1) treatment. In nucleotide form, the sequence is TGTGCCAGCAGCCAAGTGGCGGGAGTTCACTACAATGAGCAGTTCTTC. Its protein product is CASSQVAGVHYNEQFF.